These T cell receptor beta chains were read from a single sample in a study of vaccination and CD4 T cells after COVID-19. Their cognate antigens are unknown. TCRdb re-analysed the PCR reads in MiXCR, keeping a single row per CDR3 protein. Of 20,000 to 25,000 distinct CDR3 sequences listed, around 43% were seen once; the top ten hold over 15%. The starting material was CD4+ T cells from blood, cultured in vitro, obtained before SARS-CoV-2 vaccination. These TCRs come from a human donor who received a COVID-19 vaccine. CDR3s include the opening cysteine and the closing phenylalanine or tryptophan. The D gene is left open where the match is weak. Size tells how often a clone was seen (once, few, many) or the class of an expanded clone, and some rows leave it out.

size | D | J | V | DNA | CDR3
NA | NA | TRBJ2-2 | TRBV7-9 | TGTGCCAGCAGCTTAAATCAGGGATTGGGGAACACCGGGGAGCTGTTTTTT | CASSLNQGLGNTGELFF
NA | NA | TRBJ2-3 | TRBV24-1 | TGTGCCACCAGTGAGCTAGTTGGCCCCACAGATACGCAGTATTTT | CATSELVGPTDTQYF
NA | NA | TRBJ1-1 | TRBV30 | TGTGCCTGGAGTGTAGTGGGAGACACTGAAGCTTTCTTT | CAWSVVGDTEAFF
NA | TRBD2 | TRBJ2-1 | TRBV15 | TGTGCCACCAGCAGAGATCGAACTAGCGGGGGGTCCTACAATGAGCAGTTCTTC | CATSRDRTSGGSYNEQFF
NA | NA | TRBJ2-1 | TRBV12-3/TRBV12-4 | TGTGCCAGCAGTTTAGTGCCCAGCGGGCGAGGTGGTGAGCAGTTCTTC | CASSLVPSGRGGEQFF
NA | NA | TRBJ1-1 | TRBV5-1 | TGCGCCAGCAGCTTGGGGTCAGGGACCACTGAAGCTTTCTTT | CASSLGSGTTEAFF
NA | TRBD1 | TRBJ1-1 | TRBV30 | TGTGCCTGGAGTCCCGGGACAGGGATCAACACTGAAGCTTTCTTT | CAWSPGTGINTEAFF
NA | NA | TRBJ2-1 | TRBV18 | TGTGCCAGCTCACCAACGGGGAGGCCCTACAATGAGCAGTTCTTC | CASSPTGRPYNEQFF
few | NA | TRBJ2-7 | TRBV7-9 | TGTGCCAGCAGCTTAGAGCTAGCTCTGGATTACGAGCAGTACTTC | CASSLELALDYEQYF
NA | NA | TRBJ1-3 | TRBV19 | TGTGCCAGTAGTACTAGAGGGGGCTCTGGAAACACCATATATTTT | CASSTRGGSGNTIYF
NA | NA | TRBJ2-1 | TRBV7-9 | TGTGCCAGCAGCTCTAGACAGTCCTACAATGAGCAGTTCTTC | CASSSRQSYNEQFF
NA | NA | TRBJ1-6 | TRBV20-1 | TGCAGTGCTAGAGATGAGGGACAACCCTGGGATAATTCACCCCTCCACTTT | CSARDEGQPWDNSPLHF
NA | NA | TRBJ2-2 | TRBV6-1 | TGTGCCAGCAGGTCCAGGGCCGGGGAGCTGTTTTTT | CASRSRAGELFF
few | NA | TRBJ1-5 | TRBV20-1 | TGCAGTGCTAGACGCGGGGGTAACAATCAGCCCCAGCATTTT | CSARRGGNNQPQHF
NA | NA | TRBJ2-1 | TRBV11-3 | TGTGCCAGCAGCTTGGAAATCTACAATGAGCAGTTCTTC | CASSLEIYNEQFF
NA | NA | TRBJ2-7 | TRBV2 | TGTGCCAGCAGTGTGGGCAATCAACGCGAGCAGTACTTC | CASSVGNQREQYF
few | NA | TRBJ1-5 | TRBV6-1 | TGTGCCAGCACAGTGACAGGATATCAGCCCCAGCATTTT | CASTVTGYQPQHF